The source of this T cell receptor beta chain is a study of radiotherapy plus CTLA-4 blockade in lung cancer. Looking at the study overall: Objective response was observed in about 19% of patients, and disease control in 31%.

The CDR3 loop spans 15 amino acids. Germline V gives CDR1 MDHEN, CDR2 SYDVKM. V was trimmed by 2 bases and J by 0 bases, leaving 7 bases between them. Data came from immunoSEQ multiplex PCR; TCRdb stores just in-frame clones and leaves some out. The table shows 80,000 or so clones, with 78% occurring only once. This clonotype was sampled from a human donor with non-small cell lung cancer who had a partial response to radiotherapy plus ipilimumab. Some clones in this sample may be carry-over from other donors' samples. The V call is TRBV28, the J call TRBJ1-4; D unclear. The starting material was peripheral blood, obtained from a patient treated with radiotherapy plus ipilimumab. The CDR3 protein is CASSLHEATNEKLFF. The CDR3 DNA sequence: TGTGCCAGCAGTTTACACGAGGCAACTAATGAAAAACTGTTTTTT. The whole variable domain, remainder taken from reference TRBV28 and TRBJ1-4, is DVKVTQSSRYLVKRTGEKVFLECVQDMDHENMFWYRQDPGLGLRLIYFSYDVKMKEKGDIPEGYSVSREKKERFSLILESASTNQTSMYLCASSLHEATNEKLFFGSGTQLSVL.